A single sample is the source of the 18 T cell receptor beta chains below, sequenced in a study of radiation and T cells in renal cell carcinoma. Clones were read by immunoSEQ multiplex PCR, and TCRdb kept only the in-frame ones, dropping some. The sample has some 150,000 clones; approximately 86% are singletons. As for time point: blood 4 weeks post-SBRT, at nephrectomy. Treatment here: 15 Gy SBRT to primary tumor, nephrectomy 4 weeks later. The sequencing here drew on blood, taken from a patient whose treatment included radiotherapy and nephrectomy. The receptor source for this set is a woman aged 50 to 60 with renal cell carcinoma.

The count of this clone is one. V is TRBV4-3 and J is TRBJ2-2; 7 nucleotides align to TRBD1. Germline V gene sequence: CDR1 LGHNA, CDR2 YSLEER. The CDR3 covers 16 residues. V was clipped by 3 bases and J by 6 bases; unmatched bases: 10. The CDR3 nucleotides read TGCGCCAGCAGCCAGCTAGGGGGCACGGCCGCCGGGGAGCTGTTTTTT. It codes for CASSQLGGTAAGELFF.

The rearrangement joins TRBV6-1 to TRBJ2-7; 9 bases are a match to TRBD1. The CDR3 totals 14 residues. V dropped 7 bases and J dropped 2; count of bases not matched to a gene: 6. CDR1 MNHNS and CDR2 SASEGT come from the germline V gene. The DNA of the CDR3 is TGTGCCAGCATCCCCCGGGACAGGGCCTACGAGCAGTACTTC. Translation gives CASIPRDRAYEQYF.

This chain connects TRBV4-2 to TRBJ2-1, with D perhaps matching TRBD2 (6 bases). The CDR3 extends over 15 amino acids. The germline V gene has CDR1 LGHNA and CDR2 YNFKEQ. V was trimmed by 3 bases and J by 4 bases, leaving 13 bases between them. CDR3 amino acids: CASSQRGGEYNEQFF. The CDR3 DNA follows: TGTGCCAGCAGCCAGAGGGGCGGGGAGTACAATGAGCAGTTCTTC.

The J gene is TRBJ2-5, the V gene TRBV4-1; D might be TRBD2 (6 bases). With 0 bases removed from V and 2 bases from J, the gap between germline ends came to 10 bases. This CDR3 has 15 amino acids. CDR1 is MGHRA, CDR2 YSYEKL, per germline. CDR3 sequence: CASSQEGRGQETQYF. DNA for the CDR3: TGCGCCAGCAGCCAAGAAGGGCGGGGACAAGAGACCCAGTACTTC.

This chain uses TRBV7-2 with TRBJ1-2; TRBD1 matches at 9 bases. CDR1 and CDR2 (germline): SGHTA, FQGNSA. Germline trimming cut 5 bases from V and 4 bases from J; bases unmatched to any gene: 8. This CDR3 has 15 residues. The CDR3 protein is CASSRRTGDLYGYTF. The CDR3 nucleotides are TGTGCCAGCAGCCGGCGGACAGGGGACCTCTATGGCTACACCTTC.

In this sample, this clone turned up a few times. The rearrangement joins TRBV5-4 to TRBJ2-2, with 7 nucleotides matching TRBD1. The germline gives CDR1 SGHNT, CDR2 YYREEE (reference sequence). This CDR3 contains 13 residues. Trimming removed 5 bases from V and 5 bases from J; junction bases left unmatched: 3. The CDR3 sequence is CASREQGTGELFF. As DNA, the CDR3 is TGTGCCAGCAGGGAACAGGGGACCGGGGAGCTGTTTTTT. The variable domain in full, with the rest retrieved from reference TRBV5-4 and TRBJ2-2, is ETGVTQSPTHLIKTRGQQVTLRCSSQSGHNTVSWYQQALGQGPQFIFQYYREEENGRGNFPPRFSGLQFPNYSSELNVNALELDDSALYLCASREQGTGELFFGEGSRLTVL.

The chain is built from TRBV2 and TRBJ2-7; TRBD2 matches 8 bases. The V segment lost 4 bases and the J segment 6 bases; nucleotides outside the gene matches: 8. The CDR3 totals 14 residues. Looked up from germline, CDR1 is SNHLY and CDR2 is FYNNEI. The CDR3: CASSVSGGGLEQYF. In DNA form, the CDR3 reads TGTGCCAGCAGTGTTTCGGGGGGGGGCCTCGAGCAGTACTTC.

This rearrangement joins TRBV6-1 to TRBJ2-3; D is uncertain. V was cut by 7 bases and J by 0 bases, with 11 bases left in between. Germline V gene sequence: CDR1 MNHNS, CDR2 SASEGT. CDR3 length: 14 residues. CDR3 nucleotides: TGTGCCAGCACAGAGCTTGCTAGCACAGATACGCAGTATTTT. Translated: CASTELASTDTQYF.

CDR3 coding DNA: TGTGCCAGTAACCCCAGCAATCAGCCCCAGCATTTT. It encodes CASNPSNQPQHF. This chain links TRBV19 with TRBJ1-5; no clear D gene. The CDR3 is 12 amino acids. Germline assignment: CDR1 LNHDA and CDR2 SQIVND (reference sequence). Trimming shortened V by 7 bases and J by 1 base, and 5 bases separated the two germline ends.

The CDR3 DNA reads TGTGCCAGCAGCTTACGGACAGCCTTAAACACCGGGGAGCTGTTTTTT. Its translation is CASSLRTALNTGELFF. The rearrangement links TRBV7-2 to TRBJ2-2; tentative D call: TRBD1 (6 bases). This CDR3 has 16 amino acids. Germline V gene data show CDR1 as SGHTA and CDR2 as FQGNSA. Trimming shortened V by 2 bases and J by 2 bases, and 12 bases separated the two germline ends.

The chain uses TRBV4-1 and TRBJ2-7, with D possibly matching TRBD1 (5 bases). The CDR3 is 15 amino acids. The germline V gene encodes CDR1 MGHRA and CDR2 YSYEKL. The V end was cut by 0 bases, the J end by 0 bases, with 9 bases between. The CDR3 is CASSQDRGRSYEQYF. The CDR3 DNA reads as TGCGCCAGCAGCCAAGATAGGGGCCGCTCCTACGAGCAGTACTTC.

This clone was recorded once. The chain uses TRBV27 and TRBJ2-7, with 7 positions matching TRBD1. Trimming removed 3 bases from V and 4 bases from J; junction bases left unmatched: 6. The CDR3 sequence is 14 residues long. Germline V gene data show CDR1 as MNHEY and CDR2 as SMNVEV (reference sequence). The CDR3, as DNA: TGTGCCAGCAGTTTGAGGGGGCGCAGGTACGAGCAGTACTTC. This sequence encodes CASSLRGRRYEQYF.

This chain links TRBV6-5 with TRBJ2-5; D may be TRBD2 (5 bases). The CDR3 totals 13 residues. Trimming pared 6 bases from V and 5 bases from J, leaving 13 bases between. Germline V gives CDR1 MNHEY, CDR2 SVGAGI. CDR3 nucleotide sequence: TGTGCCAGCAGAATACTAGTGGGGGAGACCCAGTACTTC. Protein product: CASRILVGETQYF.

The chain carries TRBV6-1 and TRBJ2-1; 9 nucleotides agree with TRBD2. J gave up 7 bases and V 4 bases, and 8 bases lay outside the gene matches. The CDR3 has 15 amino acids. Germline lookup yields CDR1 MNHNS and CDR2 SASEGT. DNA of the CDR3: TGTGCCAGCAGTGTGACTAGCGGAATGTGGAATGAGCAGTTCTTC. This codes for CASSVTSGMWNEQFF.

The genes are TRBV30 and TRBJ2-3; 8 bases are shared with TRBD1. CDR3 length: 12 residues. The V gene end was trimmed by 4 bases and the J gene end by 6 bases; junction bases not matched to a gene: 3. Germline CDR1 GTSNPN, CDR2 SVGIG (reference sequence). The CDR3 protein is CAWTGGADTQYF. CDR3 DNA sequence: TGTGCCTGGACAGGGGGCGCGGATACGCAGTATTTT.

This clone was detected only a few times. The chain is built from TRBV2 and TRBJ1-1; D remains ambiguous. Germline CDR1 is SNHLY and CDR2 is FYNNEI. The CDR3 length is 10 residues. With 0 bases removed from V and 9 bases from J, the gap between germline ends came to 2 bases. The CDR3 protein is CASSEAKAFF. CDR3 sequence (DNA): TGTGCCAGCAGTGAAGCTAAAGCTTTCTTT.

The rearrangement links TRBV5-1 to TRBJ2-1, with 10 bases that match TRBD1. Germline trimming cut 4 bases from V and 8 bases from J; bases unmatched to any gene: 9. This CDR3 comprises 15 residues. CDR1 is SGHRS and CDR2 is YFSETQ in the germline V gene. In DNA form, the CDR3 reads TGCGCCAGCAGCCCTGTCCAGACAGGGGGCGATGAGCAGTTCTTC. This sequence encodes CASSPVQTGGDEQFF. Filled out from reference TRBV5-1 and TRBJ2-1, the complete variable domain reads KAGVTQTPRYLIKTRGQQVTLSCSPISGHRSVSWYQQTPGQGLQFLFEYFSETQRNKGNFPGRFSGRQFSNSRSEMNVSTLELGDSALYLCASSPVQTGGDEQFFGPGTRLTVL.

The V and J genes are TRBV6-6 and TRBJ1-1, with D perhaps matching TRBD1 (6 bases). CDR1 is MNHNY, CDR2 SVGAGI, per germline (reference sequence). The germline V and J ends were trimmed by 4 bases and 0 bases, with 6 bases remaining between them. CDR3 length: 13 amino acids. This chain's CDR3 is CASSWTVNTEAFF. In DNA form, the CDR3 reads TGTGCCAGCAGTTGGACAGTGAACACTGAAGCTTTCTTT.